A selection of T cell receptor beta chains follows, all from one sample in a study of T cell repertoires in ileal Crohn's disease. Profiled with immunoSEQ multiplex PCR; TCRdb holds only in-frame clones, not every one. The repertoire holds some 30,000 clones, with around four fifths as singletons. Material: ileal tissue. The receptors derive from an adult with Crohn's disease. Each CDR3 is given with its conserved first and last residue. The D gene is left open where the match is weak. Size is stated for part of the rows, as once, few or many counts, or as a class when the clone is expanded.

CASSGGDETYEQYF,TGTGCCAGCAGCGGGGGGGACGAAACCTACGAACAGTACTTC,-,-,TRBV9,TRBJ2-7
CASSWGEPSRTQYF,TGTGCCAGCAGCTGGGGGGAGCCTTCCCGGACCCAGTACTTC,-,-,TRBV5-6,TRBJ2-5
CASSPGQGKLFF,TGTGCCAGCTCACCGGGACAGGGGAAACTGTTTTTT,-,TRBD1,TRBV18,TRBJ1-4
CASSDGLAGSNEQFF,TGTGCCAGCAGCGACGGACTAGCGGGAAGCAATGAGCAGTTCTTC,-,TRBD2,TRBV7-2,TRBJ2-1
CASSLVGRGDTQYF,TGTGCCAGCAGCTTGGTAGGGAGGGGAGATACGCAGTATTTT,-,TRBD2,TRBV5-6,TRBJ2-3
CASSLYYGTGFYEQYF,TGCGCCAGCAGCCTATATTACGGGACAGGGTTCTACGAGCAGTACTTC,-,TRBD1,TRBV4-3,TRBJ2-7
CAISATDRGQGQPQHF,TGTGCCATCAGTGCGACAGACAGGGGGCAGGGGCAGCCCCAGCATTTT,-,TRBD1,TRBV10-3,TRBJ1-5
CATSRREVNTEAFF,TGTGCCACCAGCCGCCGCGAGGTGAACACTGAAGCTTTCTTT,-,-,TRBV15,TRBJ1-1
CARKQQGHYGYTF,TGTGCCAGAAAACAACAGGGCCATTATGGCTACACCTTC,-,-,TRBV27,TRBJ1-2
CASSLGGLLNTEAFF,TGTGCCAGCAGCTTGGGGGGACTTCTGAACACTGAAGCTTTCTTT,-,-,TRBV5-6,TRBJ1-1
CASSLQSGTGELFF,TGCGCCAGCAGCCTCCAAAGCGGCACCGGGGAGCTGTTTTTT,-,-,TRBV5-1,TRBJ2-2
CASSQAGGSGGAYEQFF,TGCGCCAGCAGCCAAGCGGGCGGTAGCGGGGGGGCCTATGAGCAGTTCTTC,-,TRBD2,TRBV4-3,TRBJ2-1
CASRTTSGKSYGQYF,TGTGCCAGCAGGACGACTAGCGGCAAGTCCTACGGGCAGTACTTC,-,TRBD2,TRBV7-2,TRBJ2-7
CASTSRDRTLNTEAFF,TGTGCCAGCACGAGCAGGGACAGGACCTTGAACACTGAAGCTTTCTTT,-,TRBD1,TRBV5-4,TRBJ1-1
CASSQGFREYEQYF,TGTGCCAGCAGTCAGGGGTTCCGGGAATACGAGCAGTACTTC,-,-,TRBV6-5,TRBJ2-7
CASSLNGWQNNEQFF,TGTGCCAGCAGCCTGAACGGGTGGCAAAACAATGAGCAGTTCTTC,-,-,TRBV6-5,TRBJ2-1
CASSLDPTGGTDTQYF,TGTGCCAGCAGCCTTGACCCGACAGGGGGCACAGATACGCAGTATTTT,-,TRBD1,TRBV11-2,TRBJ2-3
CASTRQGPETQYF,TGTGCCAGCACTAGACAGGGCCCAGAGACCCAGTACTTC,-,TRBD1,TRBV6-1,TRBJ2-5
CASSRTDDLGGYTF,TGTGCCAGCAGCAGGACAGATGATTTAGGAGGCTACACCTTC,once,-,TRBV6-5,TRBJ1-2
CATSRDRDTGELFF,TGTGCCACCAGCAGGGACAGGGACACCGGGGAGCTGTTTTTT,-,TRBD1,TRBV15,TRBJ2-2
CATRFGLETQYF,TGTGCCACCCGGTTCGGGTTAGAGACCCAGTACTTC,-,-,TRBV5-4,TRBJ2-5
CASTPSGSQETQYF,TGTGCCAGCACCCCGAGCGGGTCCCAAGAGACCCAGTACTTC,-,-,TRBV7-9,TRBJ2-5
CASSMDRASYNEQFF,TGTGCCAGCAGCATGGACAGGGCCTCCTACAATGAGCAGTTCTTC,few,TRBD1,TRBV7-6,TRBJ2-1
CASSVTSGIYNEQFF,TGTGCCAGTAGTGTGACTAGCGGGATCTACAATGAGCAGTTCTTC,few,TRBD2,TRBV19,TRBJ2-1
CASSATGTGGQGEQYF,TGCGCCAGCAGCGCGACCGGGACAGGGGGCCAGGGGGAGCAGTACTTC,-,TRBD1,TRBV5-1,TRBJ2-7
CASSLEHSWSLADYNEQFF,TGTGCCAGCAGCTTAGAGCACTCATGGTCCCTAGCGGACTACAATGAGCAGTTCTTC,few,TRBD2,TRBV7-6,TRBJ2-1
CAWSVPAGRSYNEQFF,TGTGCCTGGAGTGTCCCGGCGGGGAGATCCTACAATGAGCAGTTCTTC,-,-,TRBV30,TRBJ2-1
CASRGQGGSNQPQHF,TGTGCCAGCAGGGGACAGGGAGGGAGCAATCAGCCCCAGCATTTT,few,TRBD1,TRBV6-5,TRBJ1-5
CASSFSGREDTQYF,TGTGCCAGCAGCTTTAGCGGGAGGGAGGATACGCAGTATTTT,few,TRBD2,TRBV11-3,TRBJ2-3
CASSVVAGGPTDTQYF,TGTGCCAGCAGCGTAGTGGCGGGCGGGCCCACAGATACGCAGTATTTT,-,-,TRBV9,TRBJ2-3
CASGTSGNTQYF,TGTGCCAGCGGGACTAGCGGAAATACGCAGTATTTT,-,TRBD2,TRBV7-2,TRBJ2-3
CAWSAPDRNMNTEAFF,TGTGCCTGGAGCGCACCGGACAGAAATATGAACACTGAAGCTTTCTTT,-,-,TRBV30,TRBJ1-1
CASSPGPTSSGNTIYF,TGTGCCAGCTCACCGGGGCCTACCAGCTCTGGAAACACCATATATTTT,few,-,TRBV18,TRBJ1-3
CASSLYLAGVAKNIQYF,TGTGCCAGCAGCTTGTACCTAGCGGGCGTAGCCAAAAACATTCAGTACTTC,-,TRBD2,TRBV5-8,TRBJ2-4
CASSEPRGYTGELFF,TGTGCCAGCAGTGAACCGCGGGGGTACACCGGGGAGCTGTTTTTT,-,TRBD2,TRBV6-1,TRBJ2-2
CASSRDRTYEQYF,TGTGCCAGCAGCCGGGACAGGACCTACGAGCAGTACTTC,-,TRBD1,TRBV27,TRBJ2-7
CASSLVSYEQYF,TGTGCCAGCAGCTTAGTTTCTTACGAGCAGTACTTC,-,-,TRBV7-9,TRBJ2-7
CASSRTGYLQYF,TGTGCCAGCAGCCGGACAGGGTATTTGCAGTACTTC,-,TRBD1,TRBV16,TRBJ2-5
CASRAEDSSGANVLTF,TGTGCCAGCAGAGCCGAAGACAGCTCTGGGGCCAACGTCCTGACTTTC,few,-,TRBV6-4,TRBJ2-6